One and the same sample provided the 13 T cell receptor beta chains below, sequenced in a study of T cell responses to AZD1222 COVID-19 vaccine. Measured with immunoSEQ multiplex PCR; TCRdb has only the in-frame clones, and not every one. The repertoire holds about 45,000 clones, with around 80% as singletons. The input for sequencing was peripheral blood, taken on day 0 of AZD1222 vaccination. All receptors come from an adult in good health.

CDR3 sequence reads: CASSLFGGGEKLFF. In DNA form, the CDR3 reads TGTGCCAGCAGCTTATTCGGGGGTGGTGAAAAACTGTTTTTT. The V gene is TRBV7-9, the J gene TRBJ1-4, with D possibly being TRBD1 (5 bases). V was shortened by 2 bases and J by 7 bases, with 11 bases between the two germline ends. There are 14 residues in the CDR3. Germline lookup yields CDR1 SEHNR and CDR2 FQNEAQ (reference sequence).

This sequence joins TRBV5-6 and TRBJ1-2, with TRBD1 matching 8 bases. V lost 3 bases to trimming and J lost 6 bases; unmatched junction nucleotides: 4. The CDR3 is 13 residues long. CDR1 SGHDT and CDR2 YYEEEE come from the germline V gene. This CDR3 is CASSSVGQDGYTF. CDR3 sequence (DNA): TGTGCCAGCAGCTCGGTGGGACAGGATGGCTACACCTTC.

This CDR3 is CASRGRQTGVNEKLFF. In nucleotides, the CDR3 is TGTGCCAGCAGAGGTCGACAGACAGGGGTTAATGAAAAACTGTTTTTT. The chain uses TRBV28 and TRBJ1-4; TRBD1 aligns across 8 bases. V shed 6 bases, J shed 4 bases, and the junction held 10 bases outside the gene matches. CDR3 length equals 16 residues. Germline V gene data show CDR1 as MDHEN and CDR2 as SYDVKM.

The J gene is TRBJ1-5, the V gene TRBV4-2, with D unresolved. The CDR3 covers 13 residues. Germline loops: CDR1 LGHNA, CDR2 YNFKEQ. Trimming pared 0 bases from V and 4 bases from J, leaving 4 bases between. CDR3 coding DNA: TGTGCCAGCAGCCAAGATCAGAATCAGCCCCAGCATTTT. It codes for CASSQDQNQPQHF.

The chain has TRBV6-5 and TRBJ1-4; D ambiguous. CDR3 length: 14 residues. The germline V and J ends were trimmed by 0 bases and 4 bases, with 6 bases remaining between them. In germline, CDR1 is MNHEY, CDR2 SVGAGI. The DNA of the CDR3 is TGTGCCAGCAGTTACTCGACGGATAATGAAAAACTGTTTTTT. Translated, it gives CASSYSTDNEKLFF.

The genes are TRBV28 and TRBJ1-2; D gene uncertain. The CDR3 runs 11 residues. The V end lost 6 bases, the J end lost 1 base, and 3 bases lay between the germline ends. Looked up from germline, CDR1 is MDHEN and CDR2 is SYDVKM. The CDR3 region is CASRVNYGYTF. The CDR3 DNA is TGTGCCAGCAGGGTTAACTATGGCTACACCTTC.

The chain carries TRBV6-6 and TRBJ1-5; D possibly corresponds to TRBD1 (5 bases). Per the germline V gene, CDR1 is MNHNY and CDR2 is SVGAGI (reference sequence). The CDR3 runs to 15 residues. The V gene lost 6 bases and the J gene lost 0 bases, with 12 bases spanning the gap. CDR3 in amino acids: CASRPTDRSNQPQHF. The DNA for the CDR3 is TGTGCCAGCAGACCGACAGACCGTAGCAATCAGCCCCAGCATTTT.

This rearrangement joins TRBV18 to TRBJ1-1; no firm D call. Per germline, CDR1 KGHSH and CDR2 LQKENI. The CDR3 is 14 amino acids. V lost 3 bases to trimming and J lost 3 bases, with 11 bases between them. CDR3 nucleotides: TGTGCCAGCTCACCGCGGGGAGACTACACTGAAGCTTTCTTT. Translated, it gives CASSPRGDYTEAFF.

This clone was seen just once. V gene TRBV2 combines with J gene TRBJ2-7; 7 nucleotides match TRBD2. The junction had 3 bases not matched to a gene; V was cut back by 8 bases and J by 2 bases. The CDR3 is 12 residues long. Germline-derived CDR1 and CDR2 are SNHLY and FYNNEI. Here the CDR3 reads CASRGLTYEQYF. In DNA, the CDR3 is TGTGCCAGCCGGGGACTAACCTACGAGCAGTACTTC.

The chain uses TRBV30 and TRBJ1-5; the D is unclear. CDR1 is GTSNPN, CDR2 SVGIG, per germline (reference sequence). Trimming pared 5 bases from V and 3 bases from J, leaving 14 bases between. CDR3 length: 14 amino acids. CDR3 DNA sequence: TGTGCCTGGGGGGTTTCACCTTTCAATCAGCCCCAGCATTTT. Protein: CAWGVSPFNQPQHF. Based on the CDR3 plus reference TRBV30 and TRBJ1-5, the full variable domain is SQTIHQWPATLVQPVGSPLSLECTVEGTSNPNLYWYRQAAGRGLQLLFYSVGIGQISSEVPQNLSASRPQDRQFILSSKKLLLSDSGFYLCAWGVSPFNQPQHFGDGTRLSIL.

Comment on this clone: At one boundary the junction diverges from the germline segment, which might be a read error. The rearrangement joins TRBV12-3 or TRBV12-4 to TRBJ2-3, with D tentatively TRBD1 (5 bases). This CDR3 comprises 13 residues. The CDR3: CASSLYGTGTQYF. Here the CDR3 DNA reads TGTGCCAGCAGTTTATATGGCACAGGTACGCAGTATTTT.

V is TRBV7-9 and J is TRBJ1-6; D possibly corresponds to TRBD1 (5 bases). This CDR3 contains 13 residues. The V and J ends lost 5 bases and 10 bases respectively, with 12 bases between them. Germline V lookup: CDR1 SEHNR, CDR2 FQNEAQ (reference sequence). CDR3 amino acids: CASSAFTGSPLHF. In DNA, the CDR3 is TGTGCCAGCAGCGCATTCACAGGCTCACCCCTCCACTTT.

The chain carries TRBV18 and TRBJ1-1; the match to TRBD1 covers 9 bases. V gave up 2 bases and J gave up 11 bases; unmatched junction bases: 9. Germline CDR1 is KGHSH and CDR2 is LQKENI. The CDR3 length is 14 residues. The CDR3 protein is CASSPAAGQGWAFF. For the CDR3, the DNA is TGTGCCAGCTCACCAGCCGCGGGACAGGGTTGGGCTTTCTTT.